The 32 T cell receptor beta chains below come from one sample, sequenced in a study of monozygotic twins with inflammatory bowel disease. TCRdb reprocessed the 5' RACE reads and keeps a single row for each CDR3 protein, giving no DNA. This table holds 350,000 to 550,000 distinct CDR3 sequences. Input material: blood. These receptors were obtained from a human donor with ulcerative colitis or Crohn's disease, or a healthy co-twin of an affected twin (not recorded which).

J is TRBJ2-7 and V is TRBV7-2. The CDR3 loop spans 14 amino acids. CDR1 SGHTA and CDR2 FQGNSA come from the germline V gene. The chain's CDR3 is CASSLRSRVGEQYF.

The chain couples TRBV11-2 to TRBJ1-1; absent DNA, TCRdb's TRBD1 call cannot be checked. Germline lookup yields CDR1 SGHAT and CDR2 FQNNGV. The CDR3 length is 12 residues. The CDR3 loop reads CASSKLGREAFF. Together with reference TRBV11-2 and TRBJ1-1, the CDR3 gives the full variable domain: EAGVAQSPRYKIIEKRQSVAFWCNPISGHATLYWYQQILGQGPKLLIQFQNNGVVDDSQLPKDRFSAERLKGVDSTLKIQPAKLEDSAVYLCASSKLGREAFFGQGTRLTVV.

The chain links TRBV20-1 to TRBJ1-2; TCRdb reports TRBD1, a call that lacks DNA to check it against. Germline V CDR1 and CDR2: DFQATT, SNEGSKA (reference sequence). The CDR3 runs 12 residues. The CDR3 spells CSAPRGIYGYTF.

The chain combines TRBV7-2 with TRBJ2-4; TCRdb returns TRBD2, unconfirmable since there is no DNA. CDR1 is SGHTA and CDR2 is FQGNSA in the germline V gene. The CDR3 contains 16 residues. The CDR3: CASSRLGGPSKNIQYF.

This chain uses TRBV27 with TRBJ1-6; no DNA is available, so the TRBD1 call from TCRdb remains unchecked. Germline V gene data show CDR1 as MNHEY and CDR2 as SMNVEV (reference sequence). The CDR3 length is 12 residues. The CDR3: CASNSGDSPLHF.

V gene TRBV20-1 combines with J gene TRBJ2-1; the D call from TCRdb, TRBD1, cannot be confirmed without DNA. The CDR3 covers 13 residues. The V gene's germline CDR1 is DFQATT and CDR2 SNEGSKA (reference sequence). The chain's CDR3 is CSAMGQAFGEQFF.

The J gene is TRBJ2-7, the V gene TRBV20-1; TCRdb's D call, TRBD1, is unchecked because there is no DNA. The germline CDR1 and CDR2 sequences are DFQATT and SNEGSKA (reference sequence). This CDR3 is built from 14 residues. CDR3 sequence: CSAIPRGGQVEQYF.

V gene TRBV12-3 or TRBV12-4 combines with J gene TRBJ2-5; the D call from TCRdb, TRBD2, cannot be confirmed without DNA. The CDR3 contains 15 residues. CDR3 in amino acids: CASSFLGPEGETQYF.

The V call is TRBV7-2, the J call TRBJ2-2; TCRdb outputs TRBD1, but without DNA this stays unchecked. The CDR3 length is 15 residues. Germline values: CDR1 SGHTA, CDR2 FQGNSA. This CDR3 is CASSLEGTGAGELFF.

The V gene is TRBV20-1, the J gene TRBJ1-6. Germline CDR1 DFQATT, CDR2 SNEGSKA (reference sequence). The CDR3 sequence is 14 residues long. CDR3 protein: CSARPGQLNSPLHF.

V is TRBV7-3 and J is TRBJ2-1; TCRdb returns TRBD1, unconfirmable since there is no DNA. The germline V gene encodes CDR1 SGHTA and CDR2 FQGTGA. The CDR3 sequence is 13 residues long. CDR3: CASSFGGSNEQFF. Drawing the rest from reference TRBV7-3 and TRBJ2-1, the complete variable domain is GAGVSQTPSNKVTEKGKYVELRCDPISGHTALYWYRQSLGQGPEFLIYFQGTGAADDSGLPNDRFFAVRPEGSVSTLKIQRTERGDSAVYLCASSFGGSNEQFFGPGTRLTVL.

The chain uses TRBV25-1 and TRBJ2-6. Germline V gives CDR1 MGHDK, CDR2 SYGVNS. This CDR3 contains 15 residues. CDR3: CASSEGVGGANVLTF. The full variable domain, in which reference TRBV25-1 and TRBJ2-6 provide the parts outside the CDR3, is EADIYQTPRYLVIGTGKKITLECSQTMGHDKMYWYQQDPGMELHLIHYSYGVNSTEKGDLSSESTVSRIRTEHFPLTLESARPSHTSQYLCASSEGVGGANVLTFGAGSRLTVL.

The genes are TRBV7-8 and TRBJ2-3; without DNA, the TCRdb call of TRBD1 cannot be checked. The germline V gene has CDR1 SGHVS and CDR2 FQNEAQ. The CDR3 spans 13 residues. CDR3 sequence: CASSLGQPNTQYF.

J is TRBJ2-7 and V is TRBV7-2. The CDR3 is made up of 12 amino acids. Germline V CDR1 and CDR2: SGHTA, FQGNSA. CDR3 in amino acids: CASSLVLNEQYF.

The V and J genes are TRBV20-1 and TRBJ2-1; TCRdb indicates TRBD1, and absent DNA this call remains unverified. The CDR3 sequence is 17 residues long. From germline, CDR1 is DFQATT and CDR2 SNEGSKA (reference sequence). CDR3 region: CSARDPRKLIKGDEQFF.

This chain joins TRBV18 and TRBJ2-1. This CDR3 spans 16 amino acids. Germline V gene sequence: CDR1 KGHSH, CDR2 LQKENI. The CDR3 here is CASSPLGGGGYNEQFF.

The chain joins TRBV5-1 to TRBJ1-2; TCRdb outputs TRBD1, but without DNA this stays unchecked. Germline-derived CDR1 and CDR2 are SGHRS and YFSETQ. This CDR3 is 14 amino acids long. CDR3 in amino acids: CASSLAGGTHGYTF.

The J gene is TRBJ1-1, the V gene TRBV27. The CDR3 spans 13 residues. The germline CDR1 and CDR2 sequences are MNHEY and SMNVEV (reference sequence). This CDR3 reads CASSLTAISEAFF.

The chain employs TRBV4-1 and TRBJ2-7; no DNA is available, so the TRBD2 call from TCRdb remains unchecked. CDR1 is MGHRA, CDR2 YSYEKL, per germline. The CDR3 totals 15 residues. The CDR3: CASSQSSGSSYEQYF.

V usage is TRBV20-1 and J usage is TRBJ2-7; the TRBD1 assignment by TCRdb is unverifiable without DNA. Per the germline V gene, CDR1 is DFQATT and CDR2 is SNEGSKA (reference sequence). CDR3 length equals 14 residues. CDR3 sequence reads: CSAVGTGSSYEQYF.

This rearrangement joins TRBV5-1 to TRBJ1-2. This CDR3 contains 15 residues. The germline gives CDR1 SGHRS, CDR2 YFSETQ. The CDR3 loop reads CASSPLSRNNYGYTF.

V is TRBV10-3 and J is TRBJ1-1; lacking DNA, the TRBD1 call made by TCRdb goes unchecked. Germline CDR1 and CDR2: ENHRY and SYGVKD. The CDR3 loop spans 14 amino acids. CDR3 amino acids: CAISQTGSNTEAFF.

The V call is TRBV3-1, the J call TRBJ1-1. The CDR3 sequence is 14 residues long. Germline CDR1 and CDR2: LGHDT and YNNKEL (reference sequence). CDR3 amino acids: CASSQVPLNTEAFF.

The gene calls are TRBV5-1 and TRBJ2-7. Germline CDR1 is SGHRS and CDR2 is YFSETQ. The CDR3 runs 14 residues. This CDR3 is CASSLGSLYNEQYF. The full variable domain, with the rest looked up from reference TRBV5-1 and TRBJ2-7, is KAGVTQTPRYLIKTRGQQVTLSCSPISGHRSVSWYQQTPGQGLQFLFEYFSETQRNKGNFPGRFSGRQFSNSRSEMNVSTLELGDSALYLCASSLGSLYNEQYFGPGTRLTVT.

V is TRBV7-9 and J is TRBJ1-1. The CDR3 is 13 residues long. CDR1 SEHNR and CDR2 FQNEAQ come from the germline V gene (reference sequence). CDR3 loop: CASTKQGGTEAFF.

The rearrangement joins TRBV13 to TRBJ1-5; TCRdb picks TRBD1, but there is no DNA to check that call. This CDR3 is 16 amino acids long. Germline CDR1 is PRHDT and CDR2 is FYEKMQ (reference sequence). Here the CDR3 reads CASSARQGRGHQPQHF.

V usage is TRBV6-5 and J usage is TRBJ1-6. Germline lookup yields CDR1 MNHEY and CDR2 SVGAGI. The CDR3 covers 16 residues. The CDR3 loop is CASRRTGGGGGSPLHF.

J is TRBJ2-1 and V is TRBV7-2; TCRdb outputs TRBD2, but without DNA this stays unchecked. Germline CDR1 is SGHTA and CDR2 is FQGNSA. The CDR3 consists of 15 residues. The CDR3: CASSFSPSGYNEQFF.

The chain uses TRBV20-1 and TRBJ1-1; TCRdb lists TRBD1, though no DNA is available to test this call. The CDR3 is 15 residues long. Germline V gene lookup returns CDR1 DFQATT and CDR2 SNEGSKA (reference sequence). CDR3 sequence: CSASRDRGDGTEAFF.

This chain uses TRBV6-6 with TRBJ2-3; TCRdb outputs TRBD1, but without DNA this stays unchecked. This CDR3 is 14 amino acids long. Germline V gene sequence: CDR1 MNHNY, CDR2 SVGAGI (reference sequence). This CDR3 is CASSSPPDGDTQYF.

This chain links TRBV20-1 with TRBJ1-1; TCRdb returns TRBD1, unconfirmable since there is no DNA. Germline-derived CDR1 and CDR2 are DFQATT and SNEGSKA (reference sequence). The CDR3 is 16 amino acids. CDR3 sequence reads: CSARDSGTGRNTEAFF.

The chain has TRBV6-2 or TRBV6-3 and TRBJ2-2; TCRdb picks TRBD1, but there is no DNA to check that call. CDR1 and CDR2 (germline): MNHEY, SVGEGT. CDR3 length: 15 residues. The CDR3 region is CASSQPRQPPGELFF.